This T cell receptor (beta chain) was recorded in a study of T cells in Graves' hyperthyroidism and ophthalmopathy. Looking at the study overall: Before treatment of any kind, peripheral blood was taken at initial diagnosis.

Uncontrolled infection, other autoimmune disease, pregnancy or lactation led to exclusion. This clonotype was recorded at least ten times. The antigen remains undetermined. The CDR3 runs to 16 residues. Trimming stripped 3 bases from V and 0 bases from J, with 12 bases between. Using RNA transcripts as the source, TCR beta CDR3 regions were amplified. HTBI primers were used for first-round RT-PCR of the TCR CDR3. In TCRdb, the multiplex PCR reads were re-called with MiXCR into one record per CDR3 protein. The sample has 350,000 or so distinct CDR3 sequences, about a sixth seen once. Study-level results: The model's output predicted ophthalmopathy at a median of roughly 6 months prior to onset. Blood samples included most of the expanded thyroid clonotypes exceeding 0.001.

This TCR came from a woman aged 40 to 55 with Graves' ophthalmopathy. The V gene is TRBV12-3 or TRBV12-4, the J gene TRBJ1-5, with D hard to call. Sequenced input: blood. CDR3 loop: CASSFGPVYSNQPQHF. Written as DNA, the CDR3 is TGTGCCAGCAGTTTCGGTCCAGTGTATAGCAATCAGCCCCAGCATTTT.